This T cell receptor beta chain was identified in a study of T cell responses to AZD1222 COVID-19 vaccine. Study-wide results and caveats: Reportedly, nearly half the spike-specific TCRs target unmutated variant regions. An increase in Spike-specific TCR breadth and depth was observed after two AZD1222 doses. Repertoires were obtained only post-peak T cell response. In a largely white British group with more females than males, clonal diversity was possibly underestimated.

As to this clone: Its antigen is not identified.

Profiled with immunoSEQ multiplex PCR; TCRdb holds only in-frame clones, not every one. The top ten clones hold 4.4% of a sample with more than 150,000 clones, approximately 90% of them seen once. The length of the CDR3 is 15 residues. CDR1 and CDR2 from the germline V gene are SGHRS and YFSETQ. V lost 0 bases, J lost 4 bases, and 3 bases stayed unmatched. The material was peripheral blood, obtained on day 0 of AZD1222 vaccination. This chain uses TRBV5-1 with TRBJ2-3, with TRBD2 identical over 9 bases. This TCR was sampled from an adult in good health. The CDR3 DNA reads TGCGCCAGCAGCTTGGTATTAGCGGGAGCAGATACGCAGTATTTT. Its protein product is CASSLVLAGADTQYF.